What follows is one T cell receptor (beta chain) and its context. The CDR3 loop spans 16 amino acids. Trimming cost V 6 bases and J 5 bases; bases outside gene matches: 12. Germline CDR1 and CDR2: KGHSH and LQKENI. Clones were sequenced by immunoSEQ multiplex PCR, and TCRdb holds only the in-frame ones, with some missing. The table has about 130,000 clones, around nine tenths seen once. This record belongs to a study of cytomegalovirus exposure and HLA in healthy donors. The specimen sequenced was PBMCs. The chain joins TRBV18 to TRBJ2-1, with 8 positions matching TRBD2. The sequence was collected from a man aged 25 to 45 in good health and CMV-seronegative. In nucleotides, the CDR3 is TGTGCCAGCTCTAGCGGGTGGCCTAGCGGGCACAATGAGCAGTTCTTC. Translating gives CASSSGWPSGHNEQFF. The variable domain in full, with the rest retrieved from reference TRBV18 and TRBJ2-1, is NAGVMQNPRHLVRRRGQEARLRCSPMKGHSHVYWYRQLPEEGLKFMVYLQKENIIDESGMPKERFSAEFPKEGPSILRIQQVVRGDSAAYFCASSSGWPSGHNEQFFGPGTRLTVL.